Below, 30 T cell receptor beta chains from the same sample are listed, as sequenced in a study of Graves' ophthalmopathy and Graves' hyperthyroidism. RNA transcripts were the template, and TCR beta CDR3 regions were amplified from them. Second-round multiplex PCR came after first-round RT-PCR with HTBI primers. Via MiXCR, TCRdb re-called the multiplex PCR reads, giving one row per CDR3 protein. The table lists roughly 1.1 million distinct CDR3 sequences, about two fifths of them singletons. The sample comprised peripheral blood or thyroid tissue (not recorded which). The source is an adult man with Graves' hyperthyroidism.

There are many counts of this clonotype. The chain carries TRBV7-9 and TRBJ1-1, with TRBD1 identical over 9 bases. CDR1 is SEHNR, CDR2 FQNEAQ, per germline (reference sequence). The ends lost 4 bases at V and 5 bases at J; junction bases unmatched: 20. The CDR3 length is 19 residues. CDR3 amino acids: CASSSPTTVTTGGLTEAFF. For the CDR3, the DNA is TGTGCCAGCAGCTCCCCCACGACCGTTACGACAGGGGGACTTACTGAAGCTTTCTTT.

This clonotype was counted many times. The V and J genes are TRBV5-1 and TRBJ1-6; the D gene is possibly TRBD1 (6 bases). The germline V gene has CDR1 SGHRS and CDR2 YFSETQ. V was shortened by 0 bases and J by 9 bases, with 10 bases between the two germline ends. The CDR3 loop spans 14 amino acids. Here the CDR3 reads CASSLEQGSSPLHF. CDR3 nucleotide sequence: TGCGCCAGCAGCTTGGAACAGGGTAGTTCACCCCTCCACTTT.

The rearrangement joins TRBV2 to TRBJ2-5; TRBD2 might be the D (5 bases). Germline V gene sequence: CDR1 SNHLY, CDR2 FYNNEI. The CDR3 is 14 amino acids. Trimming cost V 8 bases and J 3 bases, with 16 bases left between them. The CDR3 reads CASHTPTREETQYF. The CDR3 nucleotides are TGTGCCAGCCATACTCCCACGAGGGAAGAGACCCAGTACTTC.

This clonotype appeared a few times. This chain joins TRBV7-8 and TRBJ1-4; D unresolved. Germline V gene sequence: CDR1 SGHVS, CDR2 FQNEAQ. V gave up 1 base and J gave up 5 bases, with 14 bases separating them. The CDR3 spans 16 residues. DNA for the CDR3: TGTGCCAGCAGCTTAGTTCGATCGGGGTTAAATGAAAAACTGTTTTTT. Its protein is CASSLVRSGLNEKLFF.

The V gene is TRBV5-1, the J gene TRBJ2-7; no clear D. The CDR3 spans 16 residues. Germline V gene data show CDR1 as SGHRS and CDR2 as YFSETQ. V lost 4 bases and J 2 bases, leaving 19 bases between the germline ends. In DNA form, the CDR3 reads TGCGCCAGCAGCACAACCCCGGATGCCGGAACCTACGAGCAGTACTTC. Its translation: CASSTTPDAGTYEQYF.

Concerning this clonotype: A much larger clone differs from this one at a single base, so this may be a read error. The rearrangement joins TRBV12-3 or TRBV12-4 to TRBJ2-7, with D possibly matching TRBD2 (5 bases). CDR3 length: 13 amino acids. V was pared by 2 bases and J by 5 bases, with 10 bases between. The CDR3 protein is CASSLILGDEQYF. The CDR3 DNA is TGTGCCAGCAGTTTAATTCTGGGAGACGAGCAGTACTTC.

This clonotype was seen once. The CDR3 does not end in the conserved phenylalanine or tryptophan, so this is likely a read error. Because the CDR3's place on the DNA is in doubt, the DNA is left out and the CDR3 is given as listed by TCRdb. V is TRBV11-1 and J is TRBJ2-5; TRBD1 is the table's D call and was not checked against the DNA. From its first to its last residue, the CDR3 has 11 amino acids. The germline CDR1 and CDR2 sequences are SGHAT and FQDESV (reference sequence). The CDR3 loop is CASSLEAGQHY.

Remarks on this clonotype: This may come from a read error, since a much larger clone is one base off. The CDR3 protein is CASSPPLTVARRNQPQHF. The DNA for the CDR3 is TGTGCCAGTAGCCCTCCCCTGACAGTTGCGAGACGCAATCAGCCCCAGCATTTT. The chain employs TRBV19 and TRBJ1-5; D perhaps matches TRBD1 (5 bases). This CDR3 is 18 amino acids long. V lost 6 bases and J lost 2, with 23 bases in between. CDR1 is LNHDA and CDR2 is SQIVND in the germline V gene (reference sequence).

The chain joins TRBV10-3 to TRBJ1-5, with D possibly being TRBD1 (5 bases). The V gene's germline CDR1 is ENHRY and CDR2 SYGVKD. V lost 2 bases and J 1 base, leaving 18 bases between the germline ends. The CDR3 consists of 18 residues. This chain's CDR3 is CAISEEGLWPRSNQPQHF. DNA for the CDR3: TGTGCCATCAGTGAGGAGGGACTATGGCCGCGGAGCAATCAGCCCCAGCATTTT.

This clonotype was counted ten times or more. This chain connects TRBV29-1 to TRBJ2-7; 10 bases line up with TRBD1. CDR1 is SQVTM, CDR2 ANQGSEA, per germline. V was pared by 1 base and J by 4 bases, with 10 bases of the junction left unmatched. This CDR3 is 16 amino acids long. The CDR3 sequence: CSVEGTGTGDSYEQYF. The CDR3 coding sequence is TGCAGCGTTGAAGGCACAGGGACAGGGGATTCGTACGAGCAGTACTTC.

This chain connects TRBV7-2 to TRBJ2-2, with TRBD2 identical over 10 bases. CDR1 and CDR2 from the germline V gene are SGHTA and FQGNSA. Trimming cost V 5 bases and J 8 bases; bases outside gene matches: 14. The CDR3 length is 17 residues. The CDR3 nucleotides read TGTGCCAGCAGCCTAACAGCGGGGGGGCATCCGGTTGGGGAGCTGTTTTTT. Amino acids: CASSLTAGGHPVGELFF. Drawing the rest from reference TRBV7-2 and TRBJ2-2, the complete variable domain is GAGVSQSPSNKVTEKGKDVELRCDPISGHTALYWYRQSLGQGLEFLIYFQGNSAPDKSGLPSDRFSAERTGGSVSTLTIQRTQQEDSAVYLCASSLTAGGHPVGELFFGEGSRLTVL.

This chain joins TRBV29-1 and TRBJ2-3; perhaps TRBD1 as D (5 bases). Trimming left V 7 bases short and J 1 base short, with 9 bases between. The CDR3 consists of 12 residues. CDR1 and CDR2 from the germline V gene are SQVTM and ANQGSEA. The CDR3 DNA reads TGCAGCGCCGACAGCGGCACAGATACGCAGTATTTT. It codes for CSADSGTDTQYF.

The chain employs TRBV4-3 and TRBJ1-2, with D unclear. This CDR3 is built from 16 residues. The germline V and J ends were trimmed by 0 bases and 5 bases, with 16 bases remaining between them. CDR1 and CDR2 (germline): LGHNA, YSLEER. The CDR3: CASSQDKTDLLYGYTF. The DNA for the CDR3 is TGCGCCAGCAGCCAAGATAAGACCGATCTTCTGTATGGCTACACCTTC.

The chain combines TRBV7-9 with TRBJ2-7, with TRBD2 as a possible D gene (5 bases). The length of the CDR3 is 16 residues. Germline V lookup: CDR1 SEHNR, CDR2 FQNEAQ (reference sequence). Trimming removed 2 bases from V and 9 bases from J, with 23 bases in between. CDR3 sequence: CASSLFRRGSITTQYF. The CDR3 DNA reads TGTGCCAGCAGCTTATTCCGTCGGGGTTCGATTACGACGCAGTACTTC.

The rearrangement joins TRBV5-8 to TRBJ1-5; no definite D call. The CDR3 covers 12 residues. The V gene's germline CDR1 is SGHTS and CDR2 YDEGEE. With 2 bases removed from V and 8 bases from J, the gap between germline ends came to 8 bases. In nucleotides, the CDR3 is TGTGCCAGCAGCTTAGTTGGGGAGCCCCAGCATTTT. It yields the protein CASSLVGEPQHF.

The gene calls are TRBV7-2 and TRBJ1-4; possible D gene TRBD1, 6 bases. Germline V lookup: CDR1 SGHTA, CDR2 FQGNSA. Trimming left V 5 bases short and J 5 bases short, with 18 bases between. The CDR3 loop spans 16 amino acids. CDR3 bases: TGTGCCAGCAGCCCTCCCGAGGCAGGGGCCAATGAAAAACTGTTTTTT. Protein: CASSPPEAGANEKLFF.

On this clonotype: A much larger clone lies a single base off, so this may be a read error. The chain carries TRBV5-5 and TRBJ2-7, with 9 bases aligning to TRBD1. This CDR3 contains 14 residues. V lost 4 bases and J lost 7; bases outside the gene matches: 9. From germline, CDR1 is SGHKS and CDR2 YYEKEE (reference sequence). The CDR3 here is CASSRGQGSMEQYF. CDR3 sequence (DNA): TGTGCCAGCAGCCGGGGACAGGGAAGTATGGAGCAGTACTTC.

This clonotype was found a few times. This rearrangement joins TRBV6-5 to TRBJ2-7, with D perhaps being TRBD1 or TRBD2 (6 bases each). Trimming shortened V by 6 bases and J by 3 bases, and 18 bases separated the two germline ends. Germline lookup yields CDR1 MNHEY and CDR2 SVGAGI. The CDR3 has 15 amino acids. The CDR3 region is CASSEGGILLYEQYF. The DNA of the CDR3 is TGTGCCAGCAGCGAAGGGGGGATCTTGCTCTACGAGCAGTACTTC.

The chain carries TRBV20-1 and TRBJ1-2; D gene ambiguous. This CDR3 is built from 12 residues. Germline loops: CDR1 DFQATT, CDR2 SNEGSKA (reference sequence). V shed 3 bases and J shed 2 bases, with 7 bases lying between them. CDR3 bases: TGCAGTGCTAGGCGCCTAAACTATGGCTACACCTTC. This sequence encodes CSARRLNYGYTF.

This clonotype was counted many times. In nucleotides, the CDR3 is TGTGCCACGGGAAGGGGGGACACCGGGGAGCTGTTTTTT. It is translated as CATGRGDTGELFF. The chain uses TRBV10-3 and TRBJ2-2; tentatively, D is TRBD1 or TRBD2 (6 bases each). Trimming shortened V by 10 bases and J by 3 bases, and 12 bases separated the two germline ends. The CDR3 spans 13 residues. Germline V gene sequence: CDR1 ENHRY, CDR2 SYGVKD.

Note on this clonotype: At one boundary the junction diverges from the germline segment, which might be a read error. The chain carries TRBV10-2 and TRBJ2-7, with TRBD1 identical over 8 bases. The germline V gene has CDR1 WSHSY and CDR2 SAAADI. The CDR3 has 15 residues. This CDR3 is CASTRLRGLAYEQYF. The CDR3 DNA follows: TGTGCCAGCACCCGACTCAGGGGGCTGGCCTACGAGCAGTACTTC.

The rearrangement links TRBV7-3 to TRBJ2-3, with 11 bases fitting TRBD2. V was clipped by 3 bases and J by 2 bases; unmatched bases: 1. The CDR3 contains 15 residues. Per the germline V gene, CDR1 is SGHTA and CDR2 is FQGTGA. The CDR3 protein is CASSFSGRDTDTQYF. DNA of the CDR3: TGTGCCAGCAGCTTTAGCGGGAGGGACACAGATACGCAGTATTTT.

CDR3 coding DNA: TGCAGCGTTGTGATGGGGACAGTCAACTATGGCTACACCTTC. As protein: CSVVMGTVNYGYTF. J is TRBJ1-2 and V is TRBV29-1, with 7 nucleotides matching TRBD1. CDR3 length: 14 amino acids. Losses at the gene ends were 4 bases for V and 2 bases for J; bases not matched to a gene: 7. Looked up from germline, CDR1 is SQVTM and CDR2 is ANQGSEA.

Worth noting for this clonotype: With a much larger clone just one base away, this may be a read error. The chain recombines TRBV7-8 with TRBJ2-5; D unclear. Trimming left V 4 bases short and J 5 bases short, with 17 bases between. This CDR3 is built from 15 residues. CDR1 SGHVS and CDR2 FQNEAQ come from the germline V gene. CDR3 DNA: TGTGCCAGCAGCTCGACCCGGTTGTATAGCGAGACCCAGTACTTC. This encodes CASSSTRLYSETQYF.

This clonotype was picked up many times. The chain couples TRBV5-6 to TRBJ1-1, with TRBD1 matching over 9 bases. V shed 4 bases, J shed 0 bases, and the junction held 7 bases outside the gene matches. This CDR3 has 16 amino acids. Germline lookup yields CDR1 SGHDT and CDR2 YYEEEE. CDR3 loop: CASSRPGQGLNTEAFF. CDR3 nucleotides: TGTGCCAGCAGCCGCCCGGGACAGGGCTTGAACACTGAAGCTTTCTTT.

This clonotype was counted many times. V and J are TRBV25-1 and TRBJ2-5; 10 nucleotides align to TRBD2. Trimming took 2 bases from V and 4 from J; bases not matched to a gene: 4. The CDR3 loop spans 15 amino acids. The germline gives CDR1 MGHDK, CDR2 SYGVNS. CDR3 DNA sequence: TGTGCCAGCAGTGAACAGGGACTAGCGATAGAGACCCAGTACTTC. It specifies CASSEQGLAIETQYF.

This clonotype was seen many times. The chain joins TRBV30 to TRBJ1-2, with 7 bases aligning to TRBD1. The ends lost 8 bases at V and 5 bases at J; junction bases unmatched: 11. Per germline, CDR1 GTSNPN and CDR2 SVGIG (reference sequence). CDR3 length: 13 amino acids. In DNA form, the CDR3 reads TGTGCCGGTAATGAACAGGGGCGATATGGCTACACCTTC. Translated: CAGNEQGRYGYTF.

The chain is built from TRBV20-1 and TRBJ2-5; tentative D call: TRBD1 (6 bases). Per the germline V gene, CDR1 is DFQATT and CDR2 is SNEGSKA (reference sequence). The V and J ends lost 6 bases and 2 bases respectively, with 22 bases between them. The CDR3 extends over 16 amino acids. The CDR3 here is CSADTRGLGPQETQYF. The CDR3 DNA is TGCAGTGCGGATACCAGGGGCCTGGGACCTCAAGAGACCCAGTACTTC.

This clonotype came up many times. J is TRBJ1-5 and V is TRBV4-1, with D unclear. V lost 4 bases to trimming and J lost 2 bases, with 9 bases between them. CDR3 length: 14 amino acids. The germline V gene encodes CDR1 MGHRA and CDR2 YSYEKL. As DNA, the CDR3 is TGCGCCAGCAGCCCCTACAAGTGCAATCAGCCCCAGCATTTT. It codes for CASSPYKCNQPQHF.

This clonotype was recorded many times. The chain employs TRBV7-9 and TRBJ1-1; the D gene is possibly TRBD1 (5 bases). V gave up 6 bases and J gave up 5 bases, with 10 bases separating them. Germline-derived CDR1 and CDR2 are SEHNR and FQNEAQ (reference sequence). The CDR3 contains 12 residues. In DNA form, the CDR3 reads TGTGCCAGCAGAGAGGGGCGTACTGAAGCTTTCTTT. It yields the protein CASREGRTEAFF.